The subject of this entry is one TCR beta chain. This entry is derived from a study of cytomegalovirus exposure and HLA in healthy donors. PCR was performed using 60 Vbeta and 13 Jbeta primers. The assay was immunoSEQ multiplex PCR, and TCRdb's table has in-frame clones only and misses some. The sample shows some 110,000 clones, over 60% of them seen only once. The V segment lost 1 base and the J segment 0 bases; nucleotides outside the gene matches: 8. This CDR3 region has 17 residues. The V gene's germline CDR1 is GTSNPN and CDR2 SVGIG (reference sequence). What was sequenced was PBMCs. The chain uses TRBV30 and TRBJ2-3; 9 positions agree with TRBD2. This clonotype originated in a woman in her 30s in good health and CMV-seronegative. CDR3 loop: CAWSEIGSGRSTDTQYF. The DNA of the CDR3 is TGTGCCTGGAGTGAAATAGGTAGCGGGAGAAGCACAGATACGCAGTATTTT.